These 14 T cell receptor beta chains came from one sample sequenced in a study of blood T cell repertoires in COVID-19. The table came from immunoSEQ multiplex PCR; TCRdb's copy has only in-frame clones and leaves some out. The sample contains approximately 530,000 clones, 85% to 90% of which appear only once. The sequencing sample was made of peripheral blood. The source of these receptors is a woman in her fifties or sixties with COVID-19, enrolled during active disease.

The V call is TRBV9, the J call TRBJ1-2; 7 bases map to TRBD1. Germline loops: CDR1 SGDLS, CDR2 YYNGEE. The CDR3 runs 14 residues. With 3 bases clipped from V and 5 bases from J, the junction kept 7 bases outside the gene matches. Here the CDR3 DNA reads TGTGCCAGCAGCGGGGGGACAGCAAGATATGGCTACACCTTC. The encoded protein is CASSGGTARYGYTF.

The gene calls are TRBV7-9 and TRBJ2-1; tentative D call: TRBD2 (5 bases). V was shortened by 2 bases and J by 4 bases, with 15 bases between the two germline ends. Per germline, CDR1 SEHNR and CDR2 FQNEAQ (reference sequence). The CDR3 sequence is 16 residues long. The chain's CDR3 is CASSLFPASRYNEQFF. Here the CDR3 DNA reads TGTGCCAGCAGCTTATTCCCCGCTAGCCGGTACAATGAGCAGTTCTTC.

The gene calls are TRBV5-8 and TRBJ1-2; TRBD1 is a possible D gene (6 bases). Trimming removed 4 bases at V and 7 bases at J, with 11 bases between. Looked up from germline, CDR1 is SGHTS and CDR2 is YDEGEE. This CDR3 has 12 amino acids. The CDR3 bases are TGTGCCAGCAGCCCACAGGGACGTGGCTACACCTTC. Protein product: CASSPQGRGYTF.

The J gene is TRBJ1-1, the V gene TRBV19, with 8 bases aligning to TRBD1. V lost 7 bases to trimming and J lost 6 bases; unmatched junction nucleotides: 13. The CDR3 covers 15 residues. Germline CDR1 LNHDA, CDR2 SQIVND (reference sequence). CDR3 amino acids: CASKLGTGGVAEAFF. The DNA for the CDR3 is TGTGCCAGTAAATTGGGGACAGGAGGCGTGGCTGAAGCTTTCTTT.

The rearrangement links TRBV6-6 to TRBJ1-6; 9 positions agree with TRBD1. The V segment lost 2 bases and the J segment 6 bases; nucleotides outside the gene matches: 2. The germline V gene encodes CDR1 MNHNY and CDR2 SVGAGI (reference sequence). The CDR3 runs to 15 residues. Here the CDR3 reads CASSYQGQGNSPLHF. In nucleotides, the CDR3 is TGTGCCAGCAGTTACCAGGGACAGGGTAATTCACCCCTCCACTTT.

The V and J genes are TRBV5-1 and TRBJ2-5; 8 bases agree with TRBD2. Germline V gene lookup returns CDR1 SGHRS and CDR2 YFSETQ. The CDR3 contains 17 residues. The J segment lost 0 bases and the V segment lost 0 bases, leaving 7 bases of the junction unmatched. The CDR3 here is CASSLGGGAGDQETQYF. The CDR3 DNA follows: TGCGCCAGCAGCTTGGGAGGAGGAGCGGGGGACCAAGAGACCCAGTACTTC.

This chain joins TRBV11-3 and TRBJ2-3; 11 bases are a match to TRBD2. The V gene end was trimmed by 0 bases and the J gene end by 5 bases; junction bases not matched to a gene: 19. Germline V gives CDR1 SGHNT, CDR2 YENEEA. This CDR3 has 21 amino acids. CDR3 in amino acids: CASSLEYPGDFSGGEGDTQYF. CDR3 in DNA: TGTGCCAGCAGCTTAGAGTACCCCGGGGACTTTAGCGGGGGGGAAGGAGATACGCAGTATTTT.

The rearrangement links TRBV7-9 to TRBJ1-2, with 9 bases aligning to TRBD1. The CDR3 runs to 18 residues. With V trimmed by 5 bases and J by 3 bases, 16 bases remained unmatched. CDR1 and CDR2 (germline): SEHNR, FQNEAQ (reference sequence). The CDR3 DNA is TGTGCCAGCAGCAAATATCAAGGGGACAGGGCCCTATACTATGGCTACACCTTC. It translates to CASSKYQGDRALYYGYTF.

The rearrangement uses TRBV5-5 and TRBJ2-7; 8 positions agree with TRBD2. With V trimmed by 0 bases and J by 2 bases, 4 bases remained unmatched. From germline, CDR1 is SGHKS and CDR2 YYEKEE (reference sequence). The CDR3 runs to 15 residues. CDR3 nucleotide sequence: TGTGCCAGCAGCTTGGAACTAGCGGTCCCCTACGAGCAGTACTTC. As protein: CASSLELAVPYEQYF.

V is TRBV6-6 and J is TRBJ2-2; D might be TRBD1 (6 bases). In germline, CDR1 is MNHNY, CDR2 SVGAGI (reference sequence). The CDR3 totals 15 residues. V shed 7 bases and J shed 5 bases, with 17 bases lying between them. The CDR3 is CASNHRTVSTGELFF. CDR3 in DNA: TGTGCCAGCAACCATAGGACAGTTTCGACCGGGGAGCTGTTTTTT.

The rearrangement links TRBV19 to TRBJ1-6, with TRBD1 identical over 12 bases. This CDR3 has 17 residues. After removal of 4 bases from V and 10 bases from J, the junction contained 11 bases not matched to a gene. Germline V gives CDR1 LNHDA, CDR2 SQIVND (reference sequence). DNA of the CDR3: TGTGCCAGTAGTACCGACACGGGGACAGGGGGCTACTCACCCCTCCACTTT. Translated, it gives CASSTDTGTGGYSPLHF.

A single count supports this clone. V is TRBV9 and J is TRBJ1-4; TRBD1 might be the D (5 bases). Germline V lookup: CDR1 SGDLS, CDR2 YYNGEE. The CDR3 consists of 15 residues. The V end was cut by 7 bases, the J end by 7 bases, with 20 bases between. CDR3: CASGPDGPQGEKLFF. CDR3 DNA sequence: TGTGCCAGCGGACCTGACGGGCCCCAGGGTGAAAAACTGTTTTTT.

V usage is TRBV12-3 or TRBV12-4 and J usage is TRBJ1-1; D is undetermined. V was shortened by 5 bases and J by 7 bases, with 11 bases between the two germline ends. The CDR3 consists of 12 residues. Here the CDR3 reads CASSRTGIEAFF. The CDR3 DNA sequence: TGTGCCAGCAGTCGGACTGGGATTGAAGCTTTCTTT.

V gene TRBV7-2 combines with J gene TRBJ2-7, with 14 bases aligning to TRBD2. With 6 bases clipped from V and 2 bases from J, the junction kept 3 bases outside the gene matches. This CDR3 contains 15 residues. Germline loops: CDR1 SGHTA, CDR2 FQGNSA. CDR3 nucleotide sequence: TGTGCCAGCAGACTGGGACTAGCGGGGGCCTACGAGCAGTACTTC. Translated: CASRLGLAGAYEQYF.